This T cell receptor beta chain was obtained from a study of blood T cell repertoires in COVID-19. The germline CDR1 and CDR2 sequences are SGHTA and FQGTGA. J lost 1 base, V lost 4 bases, and 2 bases had no gene match. This CDR3 contains 16 residues. Sequenced by immunoSEQ multiplex PCR; TCRdb stores in-frame clones only, minus some. The data hold around 70,000 clones, with 80% to 90% observed a single time. The chain combines TRBV7-3 with TRBJ2-3; 13 positions match TRBD2. The source is a man in his 60s with acute or convalescent COVID-19. Material for sequencing was peripheral blood. In DNA form, the CDR3 reads TGTGCCAGCAGCTCTGGGACTAGCGGGGGCACAGATACGCAGTATTTT. Translated, it gives CASSSGTSGGTDTQYF. Full variable domain (rest looked up from reference TRBV7-3 and TRBJ2-3): GAGVSQTPSNKVTEKGKYVELRCDPISGHTALYWYRQSLGQGPEFLIYFQGTGAADDSGLPNDRFFAVRPEGSVSTLKIQRTERGDSAVYLCASSSGTSGGTDTQYFGPGTRLTVL.